These 9 T cell receptor beta chains share one sample of origin, sequenced in a study of breast tumors, draining lymph nodes, adjacent tissues. MiXCR, applied by TCRdb to the multiplex PCR reads, yields one record per CDR3 protein. The table has 270,000 or so distinct CDR3 sequences, over 25% seen once. The lymph nodes were axillary draining lymph nodes from breast cancer patients. The specimen was axillary lymph node tissue. The receptors come from a female donor with breast cancer. Some clones in this sample may be carry-over from other donors' samples.

V and J are TRBV11-3 and TRBJ2-5, with D tentatively TRBD1 (5 bases). CDR1 and CDR2 (germline): SGHNT, YENEEA. The CDR3 extends over 14 amino acids. V lost 5 bases and J lost 13, with 23 bases in between. Written as DNA, the CDR3 is TGTGCCAGCAGCGGACGGACAAAGCAAGAGACCTGGTACTTC. Translation: CASSGRTKQETWYF.

This clonotype appeared many times. The chain employs TRBV9 and TRBJ2-5, with TRBD2 matching over 8 bases. This CDR3 has 15 amino acids. V shed 0 bases and J 5 bases; nucleotides not matched to a gene: 6. Per germline, CDR1 SGDLS and CDR2 YYNGEE. CDR3 protein: CASSVAGGEGETQYF. DNA of the CDR3: TGTGCCAGCAGCGTAGCGGGAGGGGAGGGGGAGACCCAGTACTTC.

The table lists this clonotype with a few counts. This chain joins TRBV6-1 and TRBJ2-5; no firm D call. Germline CDR1 reads MNHNS; CDR2 reads SASEGT. The V end lost 6 bases, the J end lost 0 bases, and 11 bases lay between the germline ends. The CDR3 covers 14 residues. The DNA of the CDR3 is TGTGCCAGCAGGCCAAGCACACACCAAGAGACCCAGTACTTC. As protein: CASRPSTHQETQYF.

At least ten counts were recorded for this clonotype. The chain employs TRBV9 and TRBJ2-5; D may be TRBD1 or TRBD2 (5 bases each). In germline, CDR1 is SGDLS, CDR2 YYNGEE. This CDR3 contains 11 residues. The V end was cut by 3 bases, the J end by 7 bases, with 7 bases between. The CDR3 DNA is TGTGCCAGCAGCGCAGGGACGACCCAGTACTTC. Translated: CASSAGTTQYF.

This clonotype was observed many times. J is TRBJ2-2 and V is TRBV5-1, with D tentatively TRBD1 or TRBD2 (6 bases each). Looked up from germline, CDR1 is SGHRS and CDR2 is YFSETQ. V was pared by 6 bases and J by 5 bases, with 14 bases between. The CDR3 length is 14 residues. DNA of the CDR3: TGCGCCAGCACCGTAGGGGGGAGTACCGGGGAGCTGTTTTTT. Protein sequence: CASTVGGSTGELFF.

This clonotype came up many times. The chain is built from TRBV20-1 and TRBJ1-6; D is unresolved. The CDR3 is made up of 14 amino acids. Between the trimmed V and J ends, which lost 0 bases and 8 bases, there was a span of 11 bases. Germline V lookup: CDR1 DFQATT, CDR2 SNEGSKA (reference sequence). Here the CDR3 reads CSARDLSRDSPLHF. CDR3 DNA: TGCAGTGCTAGAGATCTGAGTCGGGATTCACCCCTCCACTTT.

Notes on this clonotype: A clone one base away is much larger, so this may be a read error. The chain has TRBV5-1 and TRBJ2-1; a weak D match, TRBD2 (5 bases). Germline lookup yields CDR1 SGHRS and CDR2 YFSETQ. CDR3 length: 18 amino acids. The CDR3 DNA reads TGCGCCAGCAGCGCCGACGAACTAGGGCCAACAGTTGACAATGGGCAGTTCTTC. Translated, it gives CASSADELGPTVDNGQFF. The full variable domain, completed using reference TRBV5-1 and TRBJ2-1, is KAGVTQTPRYLIKTRGQQVTLSCSPISGHRSVSWYQQTPGQGLQFLFEYFSETQRNKGNFPGRFSGRQFSNSRSEMNVSTLELGDSALYLCASSADELGPTVDNGQFFGPGTRLTVL.

Turning to this clonotype: A much more abundant neighbour one base away suggests this may be a read error. The chain carries TRBV5-6 and TRBJ2-7; D not certain. Germline-derived CDR1 and CDR2 are SGHDT and YYEEEE. With 2 bases removed from V and 0 bases from J, the gap between germline ends came to 12 bases. The CDR3 has 15 amino acids. The CDR3 bases are TGTGCCAGCAGCTTTGACCCACCAAGCTCCTACGAGCAGTACTTC. It specifies CASSFDPPSSYEQYF.

This clonotype was counted a few times. This may stem from a read error, because a much larger clone lies one nucleotide away. This chain connects TRBV6-1 to TRBJ2-5; D could derive from TRBD1 or TRBD2 (6 bases each). CDR1 is MNHNS, CDR2 SASEGT, per germline. The CDR3 is made up of 14 amino acids. CDR3 coding DNA: TGTGCCAGCAGTCAAGCCTCGGGGGCAGAGACCCAGTACTTC. Translation: CASSQASGAETQYF.